This TCR beta chain was recorded in a study of response to subunit inactivated influenza vaccine. Study observations and caveats: Every seasonal influenza vaccination brings in few new T cells, the authors suggested.

After removal of 6 bases from V and 2 bases from J, the junction contained 9 bases not matched to a gene. Per germline, CDR1 MGHDK and CDR2 SYGVNS. The CDR3 loop spans 15 amino acids. TCRdb ran MiXCR on the RT-PCR reads and lists one entry per CDR3 protein. The sample holds some 640,000 distinct CDR3 sequences; roughly 13% are singletons and the top ten take around 7.3%. Comment on this clonotype: Its target is unknown.

Sequenced material: PBMCs from blood, taken around two weeks before vaccination. This chain joins TRBV25-1 and TRBJ2-5, with TRBD1 matching 7 bases. The TCR comes from a man in his fifties who received an inactivated influenza vaccine. This chain's CDR3 is CASRTNRGQQETQYF. CDR3 in DNA: TGTGCCAGCAGGACAAACAGGGGCCAACAAGAGACCCAGTACTTC.